The TCR beta chain described here comes from a study of blood T cells in healthy people across ages. With a J-beta primer mix and a sample-barcoded 5' primer, a second PCR ran about 6 to 11 cycles. TCRdb called the 5' RACE reads again in MiXCR, with one record for every CDR3 protein. The profile covers hundreds of thousands of distinct CDR3 sequences, with roughly a quarter appearing a single time and 3% to 4.5% taken by the ten largest. J was trimmed by 2 bases and V by 2 bases; bases with no gene match: 6. Germline CDR1 DFQATT, CDR2 SNEGSKA (reference sequence). The CDR3 has 16 residues. These data also featured in a second study, about T cells of mothers and their children.

This TCR came from a boy aged 2 to 10 in good health. Sequencing input: blood. The V and J genes are TRBV20-1 and TRBJ2-3; TRBD2 aligns across 11 bases. This CDR3 is CSARSGLAGLTDTQYF. The DNA of the CDR3 is TGCAGTGCTAGATCAGGACTAGCGGGTCTCACAGATACGCAGTATTTT.